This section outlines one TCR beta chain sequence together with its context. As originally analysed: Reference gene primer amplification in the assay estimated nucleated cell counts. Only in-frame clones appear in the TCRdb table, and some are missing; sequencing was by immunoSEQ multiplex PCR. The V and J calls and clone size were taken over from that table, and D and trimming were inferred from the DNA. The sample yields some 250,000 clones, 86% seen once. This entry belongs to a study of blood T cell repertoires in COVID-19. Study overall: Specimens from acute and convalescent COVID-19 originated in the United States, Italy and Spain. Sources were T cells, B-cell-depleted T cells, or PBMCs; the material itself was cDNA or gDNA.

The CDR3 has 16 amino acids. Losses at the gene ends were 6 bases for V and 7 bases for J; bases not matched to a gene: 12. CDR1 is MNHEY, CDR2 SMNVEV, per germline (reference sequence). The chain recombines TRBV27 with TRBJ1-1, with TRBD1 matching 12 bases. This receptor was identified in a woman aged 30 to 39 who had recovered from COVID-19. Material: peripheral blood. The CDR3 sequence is CASSGRPGTGGNEAFF. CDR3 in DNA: TGTGCCAGCAGCGGCCGCCCCGGGACAGGGGGCAATGAAGCTTTCTTT.